This T cell receptor beta chain came from a study of shared clonotypes between healthy human individuals. The naive CD8 fraction comprised CD45RO-negative cells positively selected for CCR7 and excluded terminally differentiated effector memory CD45RA+ cells. Per germline, CDR1 LNHNV and CDR2 YYDKDF (reference sequence). The CDR3 is 17 amino acids. V lost 1 base to trimming and J lost 3 bases; unmatched junction nucleotides: 7. The protocol was immunoSEQ multiplex PCR, while the TCRdb copy is restricted to in-frame clones and leaves out a portion. The table has 750,000 to 1,000,000 clones, around 92% seen once.

The receptor was isolated from a man aged 25-45 years in good health. The chain carries TRBV15 and TRBJ2-3, with TRBD1 identical over 10 bases. Input material: naive CD8+ T cells sorted from blood. The CDR3 loop is CATSRAGTGVITDTQYF. The CDR3 DNA is TGTGCCACCAGCAGAGCCGGGACAGGGGTGATTACAGATACGCAGTATTTT.